This TCR beta chain comes out of a study of shared clonotypes between healthy human individuals. The germline V and J ends were trimmed by 3 bases and 3 bases, with 3 bases remaining between them. The CDR3 runs to 11 residues. Germline loops: CDR1 SGHTS, CDR2 YDEGEE. The data were produced by immunoSEQ multiplex PCR, yet TCRdb's version contains in-frame clones alone and is incomplete. The table includes about 2.4 million clones, approximately 94% detected once. Sample: naive CD4+ T cells sorted from blood. Subset of the sample: CD45RA+ positively selected. This rearrangement joins TRBV5-8 to TRBJ1-1; D is unclear. The clonotype comes from a man in his late teens or twenties in good health. The CDR3 coding sequence is TGTGCCAGCAGCTCATACACTGAAGCTTTCTTT. Translation gives CASSSYTEAFF.